The clone carrying this T cell receptor (beta chain) was seen only a few times. What it recognizes is unknown. Expressed TCRB transcripts were sequenced after all isolated RNA was converted to cDNA. This table comes from immunoSEQ multiplex PCR, and its TCRdb copy is limited to in-frame clones, with some not included. The sample records 450,000 to 550,000 clones, 25% to 35% being singletons. This sample was taken from a study of beta chain features in type 1 diabetes. Study conclusions and caveats: Within the patient group, naive, central memory and Treg TCRB repertoires appeared more similar to each other than within healthy donors.

Trimming left V 5 bases short and J 0 bases short, with 14 bases between. Germline lookup yields CDR1 SQVTM and CDR2 ANQGSEA. The CDR3 runs 15 residues. Isolation of CD4+ naive, central memory, regulatory and stem cell-like memory cells was achieved by sorting via CD45RO/CCR7/CD25/CD127/CD95/CD27. Sequencing was performed on naive CD4+ T cells from blood. The rearrangement uses TRBV29-1 and TRBJ2-1, with a possible D match to TRBD2 (5 bases). The receptor's source is a man between 18 and 29 years old in good health. This CDR3 is CSVRGSTSSYNEQFF. CDR3 in DNA: TGCAGCGTTCGCGGGTCTACAAGCTCCTACAATGAGCAGTTCTTC.